One and the same sample provided the 16 T cell receptor beta chains below, sequenced in a study of blood T cell repertoires in COVID-19. The data were produced by immunoSEQ multiplex PCR, yet TCRdb's version contains in-frame clones alone and is incomplete. The data contain about 110,000 clones, approximately 80% of them singletons. Sequencing was performed on peripheral blood. The receptors originated from a woman in her fifties or sixties with acute or convalescent COVID-19.

The chain carries TRBV25-1 and TRBJ1-2; 11 positions agree with TRBD1. The CDR3 loop spans 16 amino acids. Looked up from germline, CDR1 is MGHDK and CDR2 is SYGVNS. The V segment lost 3 bases and the J segment 4 bases; nucleotides outside the gene matches: 7. This CDR3 reads CASSDPGTGGSYGYTF. Written as DNA, the CDR3 is TGTGCCAGCAGTGACCCCGGGACAGGGGGAAGCTATGGCTACACCTTC.

The rearrangement links TRBV5-1 to TRBJ2-3, with 7 bases matching TRBD1. This CDR3 has 14 amino acids. In germline, CDR1 is SGHRS, CDR2 YFSETQ. The ends lost 0 bases at V and 7 bases at J; junction bases unmatched: 5. Written as DNA, the CDR3 is TGCGCCAGCAGCTTGGGACAGGGTACAAATACGCAGTATTTT. It is translated as CASSLGQGTNTQYF.

This clone was found a few times. This chain links TRBV9 with TRBJ1-2, with D possibly TRBD1 on 6 matching bases. The germline V gene encodes CDR1 SGDLS and CDR2 YYNGEE. The CDR3 extends over 12 amino acids. Trimming removed 3 bases from V and 8 bases from J, with 11 bases in between. For the CDR3, the DNA is TGTGCCAGCAGCGCCAACAGGGACGGCTACACCTTC. It translates to CASSANRDGYTF.

This rearrangement joins TRBV5-6 to TRBJ2-3, with D possibly TRBD2 on 6 matching bases. Germline V gene data show CDR1 as SGHDT and CDR2 as YYEEEE. The CDR3 has 14 residues. The germline V and J ends were trimmed by 4 bases and 1 base, with 10 bases remaining between them. The CDR3: CASSAGYGTDTQYF. CDR3 sequence (DNA): TGTGCCAGCAGCGCGGGATACGGCACAGATACGCAGTATTTT.

V is TRBV3-1 (or the pseudogene TRBV3-2) and J is TRBJ2-3; 7 bases align to TRBD2. The CDR3 loop spans 15 amino acids. J lost 8 bases, V lost 1 base, and 9 bases had no gene match. Germline V CDR1 and CDR2: LGHDT, YNNKEL (reference sequence). The CDR3 nucleotides read TGTGCCAGCAGCCAAGGTCCAGCGGGGAGGCCTACGCAGTATTTT. It translates to CASSQGPAGRPTQYF.

The count of this clone is one. The chain combines TRBV7-9 with TRBJ1-2; D remains ambiguous. Germline V lookup: CDR1 SEHNR, CDR2 FQNEAQ (reference sequence). This CDR3 region has 15 residues. The V gene lost 1 base and the J gene lost 2 bases, with 11 bases spanning the gap. CDR3 nucleotide sequence: TGTGCCAGCAGCTTAGGGCAGATCCTCAACTATGGCTACACCTTC. As protein: CASSLGQILNYGYTF.

The chain is built from TRBV9 and TRBJ2-1, with 9 bases that match TRBD2. Looked up from germline, CDR1 is SGDLS and CDR2 is YYNGEE. V gave up 3 bases and J gave up 7 bases; unmatched junction bases: 8. This CDR3 is built from 15 residues. CDR3 region: CASSANSGGWNEQFF. The CDR3 DNA is TGTGCCAGCAGCGCTAATAGCGGGGGATGGAATGAGCAGTTCTTC. Full variable domain (rest looked up from reference TRBV9 and TRBJ2-1): DSGVTQTPKHLITATGQRVTLRCSPRSGDLSVYWYQQSLDQGLQFLIQYYNGEERAKGNILERFSAQQFPDLHSELNLSSLELGDSALYFCASSANSGGWNEQFFGPGTRLTVL.

This rearrangement joins TRBV28 to TRBJ2-3; tentative D call: TRBD2 (7 bases). Germline loops: CDR1 MDHEN, CDR2 SYDVKM. The V end lost 5 bases, the J end lost 7 bases, and 22 bases lay between the germline ends. The CDR3 sequence is 16 residues long. This CDR3 is CASSHPWRGGSYTQYF. Here the CDR3 DNA reads TGTGCCAGCAGTCACCCTTGGAGGGGGGGTTCCTATACGCAGTATTTT. The full variable domain, rest sourced from reference TRBV28 and TRBJ2-3, is DVKVTQSSRYLVKRTGEKVFLECVQDMDHENMFWYRQDPGLGLRLIYFSYDVKMKEKGDIPEGYSVSREKKERFSLILESASTNQTSMYLCASSHPWRGGSYTQYFGPGTRLTVL.

This chain links TRBV9 with TRBJ1-1, with D perhaps matching TRBD1 (6 bases). The CDR3 extends over 12 amino acids. The germline CDR1 and CDR2 sequences are SGDLS and YYNGEE. Deletions cut 7 bases from V and 0 bases from J, with 7 bases between. The CDR3 nucleotides are TGTGCCAGCGGACAGATGAACACTGAAGCTTTCTTT. This codes for CASGQMNTEAFF. Full variable domain (missing parts from reference TRBV9 and TRBJ1-1): DSGVTQTPKHLITATGQRVTLRCSPRSGDLSVYWYQQSLDQGLQFLIQYYNGEERAKGNILERFSAQQFPDLHSELNLSSLELGDSALYFCASGQMNTEAFFGQGTRLTVV.

This sequence joins TRBV7-8 and TRBJ2-2; 7 nucleotides agree with TRBD1. Germline CDR1 and CDR2: SGHVS and FQNEAQ. With V trimmed by 2 bases and J by 1 base, 10 bases remained unmatched. CDR3 length equals 18 residues. This CDR3 is CASSLPPLGQLNTGELFF. CDR3 DNA: TGTGCCAGCAGCTTACCCCCGTTGGGACAGCTGAACACCGGGGAGCTGTTTTTT.

The chain carries TRBV9 and TRBJ2-2, with D possibly being TRBD1 (5 bases). V was shortened by 0 bases and J by 2 bases, with 8 bases between the two germline ends. Germline CDR1 SGDLS, CDR2 YYNGEE. This CDR3 region has 15 residues. CDR3: CASSVGQPNTGELFF. CDR3 DNA: TGTGCCAGCAGCGTAGGACAGCCAAACACCGGGGAGCTGTTTTTT. Combining the CDR3 with reference TRBV9 and TRBJ2-2 gives the whole variable domain DSGVTQTPKHLITATGQRVTLRCSPRSGDLSVYWYQQSLDQGLQFLIQYYNGEERAKGNILERFSAQQFPDLHSELNLSSLELGDSALYFCASSVGQPNTGELFFGEGSRLTVL.

The chain combines TRBV6-5 with TRBJ2-6, with no clear D. From germline, CDR1 is MNHEY and CDR2 SVGAGI. Trimming removed 6 bases at V and 2 bases at J, with 11 bases between. The CDR3 is 15 amino acids. In DNA form, the CDR3 reads TGTGCCAGCAGAACGCAGGCGACTGGGGCCAACGTCCTGACTTTC. Translating gives CASRTQATGANVLTF.

This clone came up a few times. The chain has TRBV9 and TRBJ1-2; TRBD1 matches at 7 bases. The CDR3 has 13 amino acids. Unmatched junction bases numbered 5, after V lost 0 bases and J lost 9 bases. Germline V CDR1 and CDR2: SGDLS, YYNGEE. The DNA of the CDR3 is TGTGCCAGCAGCGTAGGGTCAGGGGGTCGCTACACCTTC. It encodes CASSVGSGGRYTF.

This rearrangement joins TRBV19 to TRBJ1-3; TRBD1 might be the D (6 bases). The length of the CDR3 is 18 residues. Between the trimmed V and J ends, which lost 3 bases and 1 base, there was a span of 19 bases. Germline lookup yields CDR1 LNHDA and CDR2 SQIVND (reference sequence). The CDR3 sequence is CASSISPRGRSSGNTIYF. In DNA, the CDR3 is TGTGCCAGTAGTATCTCTCCCAGGGGCAGGAGTTCTGGAAACACCATATATTTT.

The chain carries TRBV5-1 and TRBJ2-3; D call uncertain. V was clipped by 4 bases and J by 2 bases, with 5 bases between them. Per the germline V gene, CDR1 is SGHRS and CDR2 is YFSETQ. The CDR3 runs to 12 residues. CDR3 loop: CASSLVTDTQYF. The CDR3 DNA sequence: TGCGCCAGCAGCCTAGTCACAGATACGCAGTATTTT. Complete variable domain (other parts from reference TRBV5-1 and TRBJ2-3): KAGVTQTPRYLIKTRGQQVTLSCSPISGHRSVSWYQQTPGQGLQFLFEYFSETQRNKGNFPGRFSGRQFSNSRSEMNVSTLELGDSALYLCASSLVTDTQYFGPGTRLTVL.

This clone was counted only a few times. J is TRBJ1-4 and V is TRBV6-5, with 10 nucleotides matching TRBD1. The ends lost 5 bases at V and 8 bases at J; junction bases unmatched: 8. Germline values: CDR1 MNHEY, CDR2 SVGAGI. This CDR3 has 15 amino acids. The CDR3 nucleotides are TGTGCCAGCAGTCCCTTCGGGACAGGGGCGGAAAAACTGTTTTTT. Its protein product is CASSPFGTGAEKLFF.